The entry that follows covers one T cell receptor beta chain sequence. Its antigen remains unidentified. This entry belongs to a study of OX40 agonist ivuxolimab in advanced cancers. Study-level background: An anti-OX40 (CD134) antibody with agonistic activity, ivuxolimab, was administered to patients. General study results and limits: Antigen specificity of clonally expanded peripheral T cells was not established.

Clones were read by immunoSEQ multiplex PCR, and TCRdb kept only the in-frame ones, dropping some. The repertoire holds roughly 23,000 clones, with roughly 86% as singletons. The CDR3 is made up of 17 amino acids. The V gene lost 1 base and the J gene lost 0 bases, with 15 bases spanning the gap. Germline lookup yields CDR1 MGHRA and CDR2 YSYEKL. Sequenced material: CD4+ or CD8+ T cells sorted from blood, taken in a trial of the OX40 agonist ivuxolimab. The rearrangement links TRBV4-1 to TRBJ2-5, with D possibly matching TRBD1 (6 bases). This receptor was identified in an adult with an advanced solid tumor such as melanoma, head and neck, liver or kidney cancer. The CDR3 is CASSQADRSTNQETQYF. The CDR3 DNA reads TGCGCCAGCAGCCAAGCCGACAGGAGTACCAACCAAGAGACCCAGTACTTC.